This T cell receptor beta chain derives from a study of identical twins. The table lists this clonotype with a few counts. Antigen specificity is unknown. Study-wide findings and caveats: Invariant populations such as MAIT and iNKT cells could partly muddle zero-insertion analyses. The more abundant beta clonotypes in cord blood had fewer insertions, and memory repertoires did not show this.

A universal primer site came from template switching; cDNA carried unique molecular identifiers. One entry per CDR3 protein results from TCRdb running MiXCR on the 5' RACE reads. The sample has around 500,000 distinct CDR3 sequences; 13% to 15% are singletons. These same data were also listed under a study on yellow fever vaccine responses in identical twins.

The sequence was obtained from a woman between 18 and 30 years old in good health. Sequencing input: CD4+ T cells sorted from blood.

The CDR3 region is CASGYEGTETQYF. The CDR3 DNA is TGTGCTAGTGGTTACGAGGGAACGGAGACCCAGTACTTC. J is TRBJ2-5 and V is TRBV12-5, with D perhaps TRBD2 (5 bases). There are 13 residues in the CDR3. From germline, CDR1 is LGHNT and CDR2 FRNRAP. The V and J ends lost 4 bases and 5 bases respectively, with 11 bases between them.